The sequence of this T cell receptor (beta chain) was determined in a study of blood T cell repertoires in COVID-19. The data were produced by immunoSEQ multiplex PCR, yet TCRdb's version contains in-frame clones alone and is incomplete. The sample has roughly 410,000 clones, about 91% seen once. With 2 bases clipped from V and 5 bases from J, the junction kept 4 bases outside the gene matches. The CDR3 has 14 amino acids. Germline V lookup: CDR1 SGHTA, CDR2 FQGTGA. While infection was still active, Seattle patients were enrolled and then followed longitudinally. This rearrangement joins TRBV7-3 to TRBJ2-7; 9 nucleotides agree with TRBD1. This TCR was sampled from a woman in her forties with COVID-19, enrolled during active disease. Material: peripheral blood. For the CDR3, the DNA is TGTGCCAGCAGCTTAGGGACAGGGAGAAACGAGCAGTACTTC. Protein sequence: CASSLGTGRNEQYF.